The text below deals with one TCR beta chain. Between the trimmed V and J ends, which lost 1 base and 1 base, there was a span of 5 bases. The CDR3 is 15 amino acids. CDR1 LNHDA and CDR2 SQIVND come from the germline V gene (reference sequence). Use of 60 Vbeta and 13 Jbeta primers characterized the PCR. The data were produced by immunoSEQ multiplex PCR, yet TCRdb's version contains in-frame clones alone and is incomplete. The table records 80,000 to 100,000 clones, over 65% of them present only once. This entry is derived from a study of cytomegalovirus exposure and HLA in healthy donors. This receptor was identified in a man aged 25-40 years in good health and CMV-seropositive. V and J are TRBV19 and TRBJ2-6, with D unresolved. What was sequenced was PBMCs. CDR3 amino acids: CASSIGGSGANVLTF. The CDR3 DNA follows: TGTGCCAGTAGTATAGGCGGATCTGGGGCCAACGTCCTGACTTTC.